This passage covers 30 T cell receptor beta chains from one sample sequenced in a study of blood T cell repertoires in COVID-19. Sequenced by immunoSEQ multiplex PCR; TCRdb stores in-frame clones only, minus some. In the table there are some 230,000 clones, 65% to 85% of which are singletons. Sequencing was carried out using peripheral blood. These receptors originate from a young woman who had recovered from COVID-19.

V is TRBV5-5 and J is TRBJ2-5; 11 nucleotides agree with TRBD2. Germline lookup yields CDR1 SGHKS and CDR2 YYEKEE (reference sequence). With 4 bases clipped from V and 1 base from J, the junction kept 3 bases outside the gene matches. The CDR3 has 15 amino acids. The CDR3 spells CASSRGLAVQETQYF. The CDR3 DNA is TGTGCCAGCAGCCGGGGACTAGCGGTCCAAGAGACCCAGTACTTC.

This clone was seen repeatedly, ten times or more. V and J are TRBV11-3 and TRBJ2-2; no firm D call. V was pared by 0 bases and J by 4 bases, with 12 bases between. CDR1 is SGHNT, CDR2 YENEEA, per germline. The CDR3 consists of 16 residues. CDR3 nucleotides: TGTGCCAGCAGCTTAGATTCGTGGCAGTCCACCGGGGAGCTGTTTTTT. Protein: CASSLDSWQSTGELFF.

CDR3: CASSSDRGNQPQHF. For the CDR3, the DNA is TGTGCCAGCAGTTCAGACAGGGGCAATCAGCCCCAGCATTTT. The chain has TRBV6-5 and TRBJ1-5, with 7 positions matching TRBD1. The CDR3 contains 14 residues. Trimming took 4 bases from V and 2 from J; bases not matched to a gene: 2. Germline V lookup: CDR1 MNHEY, CDR2 SVGAGI.

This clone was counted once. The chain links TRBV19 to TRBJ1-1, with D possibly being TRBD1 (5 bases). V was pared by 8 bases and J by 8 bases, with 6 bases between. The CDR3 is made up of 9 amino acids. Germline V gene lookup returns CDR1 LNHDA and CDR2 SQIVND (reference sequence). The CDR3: CASGAEAFF. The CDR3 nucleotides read TGTGCCAGTGGGGCAGAAGCTTTCTTT.

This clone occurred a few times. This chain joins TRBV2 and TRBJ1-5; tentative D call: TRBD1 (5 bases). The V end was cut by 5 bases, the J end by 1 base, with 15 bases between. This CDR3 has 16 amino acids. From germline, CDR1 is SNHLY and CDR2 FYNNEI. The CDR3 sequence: CASSKGLEKSNQPQHF. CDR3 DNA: TGTGCCAGCAGTAAGGGGCTGGAAAAGAGCAATCAGCCCCAGCATTTT.

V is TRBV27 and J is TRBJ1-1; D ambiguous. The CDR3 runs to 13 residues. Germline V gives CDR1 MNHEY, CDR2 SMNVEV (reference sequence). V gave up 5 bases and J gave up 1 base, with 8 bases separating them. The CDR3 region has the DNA TGTGCCAGCAGTCCTAACCGGAACACTGAAGCTTTCTTT. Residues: CASSPNRNTEAFF.

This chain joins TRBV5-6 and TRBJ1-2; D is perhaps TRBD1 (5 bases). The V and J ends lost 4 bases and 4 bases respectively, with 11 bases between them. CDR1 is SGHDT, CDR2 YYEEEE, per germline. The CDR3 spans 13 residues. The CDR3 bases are TGTGCCAGCAGCCCCTCCAGGGCCTATGGCTACACCTTC. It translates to CASSPSRAYGYTF.

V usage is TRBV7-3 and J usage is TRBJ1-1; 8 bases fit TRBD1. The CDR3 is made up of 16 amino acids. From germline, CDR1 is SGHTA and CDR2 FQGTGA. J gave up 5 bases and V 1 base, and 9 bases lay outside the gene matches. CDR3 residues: CASSLIGRGRDTEAFF. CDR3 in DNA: TGTGCCAGCAGCTTAATTGGCAGGGGGCGGGATACTGAAGCTTTCTTT.

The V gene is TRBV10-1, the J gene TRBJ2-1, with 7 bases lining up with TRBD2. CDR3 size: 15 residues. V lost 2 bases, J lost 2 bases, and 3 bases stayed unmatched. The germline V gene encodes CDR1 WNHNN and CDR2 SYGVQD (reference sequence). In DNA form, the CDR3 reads TGCGCCAGCAGTGAGCTGGCGGGAGCCTACAATGAGCAGTTCTTC. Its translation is CASSELAGAYNEQFF.

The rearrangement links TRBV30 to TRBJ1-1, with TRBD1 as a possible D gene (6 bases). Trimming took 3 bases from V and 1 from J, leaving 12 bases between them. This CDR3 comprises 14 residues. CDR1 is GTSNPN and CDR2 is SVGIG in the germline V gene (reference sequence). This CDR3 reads CAWRPGTPNTEAFF. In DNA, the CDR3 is TGTGCCTGGAGACCCGGGACACCGAACACTGAAGCTTTCTTT. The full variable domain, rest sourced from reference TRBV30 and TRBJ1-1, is SQTIHQWPATLVQPVGSPLSLECTVEGTSNPNLYWYRQAAGRGLQLLFYSVGIGQISSEVPQNLSASRPQDRQFILSSKKLLLSDSGFYLCAWRPGTPNTEAFFGQGTRLTVV.

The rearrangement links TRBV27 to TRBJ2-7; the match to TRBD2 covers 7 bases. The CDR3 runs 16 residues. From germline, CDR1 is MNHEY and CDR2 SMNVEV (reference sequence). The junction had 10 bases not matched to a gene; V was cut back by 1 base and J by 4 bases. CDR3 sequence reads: CASSLLREAGNYEQYF. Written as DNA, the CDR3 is TGTGCCAGCAGTTTATTGAGAGAAGCGGGGAATTACGAGCAGTACTTC.

The CDR3 spells CASSLDSSNTGELFF. DNA for the CDR3: TGCGCCAGCAGTTTGGACAGCTCGAACACCGGGGAGCTGTTTTTT. The chain couples TRBV10-1 to TRBJ2-2, with a tentative D call TRBD1 (6 bases). V was trimmed by 5 bases and J by 0 bases, leaving 10 bases between them. This CDR3 is 15 amino acids long. Germline CDR1 reads WNHNN; CDR2 reads SYGVQD (reference sequence).

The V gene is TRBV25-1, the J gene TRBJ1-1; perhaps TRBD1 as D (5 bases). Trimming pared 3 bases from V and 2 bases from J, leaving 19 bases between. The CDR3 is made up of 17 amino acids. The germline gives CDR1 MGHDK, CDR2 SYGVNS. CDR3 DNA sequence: TGTGCCAGCAGTGACCGCTCTATCGGGCAGGGAAACACTGAAGCTTTCTTT. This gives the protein CASSDRSIGQGNTEAFF.

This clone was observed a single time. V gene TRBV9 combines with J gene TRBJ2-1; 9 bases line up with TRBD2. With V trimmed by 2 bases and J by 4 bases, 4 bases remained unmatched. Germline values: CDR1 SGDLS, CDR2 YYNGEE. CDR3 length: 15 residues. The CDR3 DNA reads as TGTGCCAGCAGCGTCGCCCTAGCGGGATACAATGAGCAGTTCTTC. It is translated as CASSVALAGYNEQFF.

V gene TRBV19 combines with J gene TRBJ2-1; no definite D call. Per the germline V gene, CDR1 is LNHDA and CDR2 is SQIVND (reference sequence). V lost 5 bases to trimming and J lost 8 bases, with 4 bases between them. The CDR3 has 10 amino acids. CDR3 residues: CASSADEQFF. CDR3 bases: TGTGCCAGTAGTGCGGATGAGCAGTTCTTC.

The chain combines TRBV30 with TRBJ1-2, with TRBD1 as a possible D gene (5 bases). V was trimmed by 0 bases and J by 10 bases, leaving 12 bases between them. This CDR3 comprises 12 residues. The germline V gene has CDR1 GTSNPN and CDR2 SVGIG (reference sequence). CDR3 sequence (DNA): TGTGCCTGGAGTGTTTCCGGGGGTATCTACACCTTC. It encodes CAWSVSGGIYTF.

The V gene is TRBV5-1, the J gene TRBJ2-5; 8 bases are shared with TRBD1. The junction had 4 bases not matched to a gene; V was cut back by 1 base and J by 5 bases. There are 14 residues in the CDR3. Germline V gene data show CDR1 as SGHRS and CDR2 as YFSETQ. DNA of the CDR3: TGCGCCAGCAGCTTGCAGGGGGCAGGGGAGACCCAGTACTTC. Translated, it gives CASSLQGAGETQYF.

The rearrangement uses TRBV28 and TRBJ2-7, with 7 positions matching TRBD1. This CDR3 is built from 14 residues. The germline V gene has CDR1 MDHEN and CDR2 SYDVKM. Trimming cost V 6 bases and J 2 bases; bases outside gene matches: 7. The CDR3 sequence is CASSTRQGTYEQYF. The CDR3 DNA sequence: TGTGCCAGCAGCACAAGACAGGGTACCTACGAGCAGTACTTC.

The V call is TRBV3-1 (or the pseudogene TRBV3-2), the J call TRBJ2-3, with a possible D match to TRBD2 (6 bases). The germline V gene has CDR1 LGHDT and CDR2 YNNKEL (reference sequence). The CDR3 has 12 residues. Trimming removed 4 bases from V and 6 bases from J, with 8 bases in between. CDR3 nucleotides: TGTGCCAGCAGCCCGAGCGGGGATACGCAGTATTTT. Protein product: CASSPSGDTQYF.

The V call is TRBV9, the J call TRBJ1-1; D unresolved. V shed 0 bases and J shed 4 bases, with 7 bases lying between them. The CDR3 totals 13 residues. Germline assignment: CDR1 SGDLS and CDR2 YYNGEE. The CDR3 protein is CASSVGLITEAFF. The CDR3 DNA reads TGTGCCAGCAGCGTAGGACTGATCACTGAAGCTTTCTTT.

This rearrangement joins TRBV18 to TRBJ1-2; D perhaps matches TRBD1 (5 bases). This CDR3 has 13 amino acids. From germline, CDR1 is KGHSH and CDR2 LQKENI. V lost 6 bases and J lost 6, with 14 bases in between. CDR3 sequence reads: CASSPYPRDGYTF. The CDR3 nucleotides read TGTGCCAGCTCGCCATATCCCAGGGATGGCTACACCTTC.

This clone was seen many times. The CDR3 sequence is CASSPRGDDTEAFF. The CDR3 nucleotides read TGTGCCAGCAGCCCCCGGGGGGACGACACTGAAGCTTTCTTT. The chain has TRBV2 and TRBJ1-1; D is possibly TRBD1 (5 bases). This CDR3 contains 14 residues. V shed 6 bases and J shed 3 bases, with 14 bases lying between them. CDR1 and CDR2 from the germline V gene are SNHLY and FYNNEI.

The CDR3 DNA is TGTGCCAGCAGTTTAATCTCCGGGACTTCCTATGGCTACACCTTC. Residues: CASSLISGTSYGYTF. The chain recombines TRBV6-5 with TRBJ1-2; TRBD1 might be the D (5 bases). The CDR3 is 15 residues long. The V and J ends lost 4 bases and 4 bases respectively, with 16 bases between them. The germline V gene encodes CDR1 MNHEY and CDR2 SVGAGI.

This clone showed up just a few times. CDR3 region: CASTWGEGSGELFF. As DNA, the CDR3 is TGTGCCAGCACCTGGGGGGAAGGCTCCGGGGAGCTGTTTTTT. This chain joins TRBV11-2 and TRBJ2-2; maybe TRBD2 (6 bases). The CDR3 consists of 14 residues. V was clipped by 7 bases and J by 6 bases, with 15 bases between them. Per germline, CDR1 SGHAT and CDR2 FQNNGV.

CDR3 in amino acids: CASSEAANYGYTF. The DNA of the CDR3 is TGTGCCAGCAGCGAGGCAGCTAACTATGGCTACACCTTC. J is TRBJ1-2 and V is TRBV7-3; D is unresolved. The CDR3 extends over 13 amino acids. Trimming took off 5 bases at V and 0 bases at J, with 7 bases between the two ends. The germline CDR1 and CDR2 sequences are SGHTA and FQGTGA.

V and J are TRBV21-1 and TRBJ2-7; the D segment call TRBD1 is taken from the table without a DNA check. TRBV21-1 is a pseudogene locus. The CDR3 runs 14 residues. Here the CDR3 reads CASNQETGGYEQYF. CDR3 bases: TGTGCCAGCAACCAAGAGACAGGGGGTTACGAGCAGTACTTC.

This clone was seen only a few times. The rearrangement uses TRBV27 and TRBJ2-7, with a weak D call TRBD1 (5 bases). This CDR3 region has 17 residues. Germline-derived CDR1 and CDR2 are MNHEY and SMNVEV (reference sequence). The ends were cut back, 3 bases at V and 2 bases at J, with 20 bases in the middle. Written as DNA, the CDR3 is TGTGCCAGCAGTTTCAAGACCTCCGTTTCAGGGCCCTACGAGCAGTACTTC. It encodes CASSFKTSVSGPYEQYF.

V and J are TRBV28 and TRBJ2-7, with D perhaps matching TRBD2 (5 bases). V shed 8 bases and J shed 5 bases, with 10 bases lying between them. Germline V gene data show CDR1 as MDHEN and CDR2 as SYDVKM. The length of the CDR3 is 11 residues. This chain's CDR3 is CASPRGDEQYF. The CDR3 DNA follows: TGTGCCAGCCCACGGGGAGACGAGCAGTACTTC.

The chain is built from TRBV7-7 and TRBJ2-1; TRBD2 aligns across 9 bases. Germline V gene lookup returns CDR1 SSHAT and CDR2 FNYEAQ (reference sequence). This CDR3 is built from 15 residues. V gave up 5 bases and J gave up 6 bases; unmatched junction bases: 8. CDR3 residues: CASSPGLASGNEQFF. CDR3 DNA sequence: TGTGCCAGCAGCCCGGGACTAGCTTCTGGCAATGAGCAGTTCTTC.

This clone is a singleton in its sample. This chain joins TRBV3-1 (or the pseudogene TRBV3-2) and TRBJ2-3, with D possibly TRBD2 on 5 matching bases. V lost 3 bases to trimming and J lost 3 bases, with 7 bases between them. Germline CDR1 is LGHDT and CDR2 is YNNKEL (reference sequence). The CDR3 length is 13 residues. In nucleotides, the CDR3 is TGTGCCAGCAGCCAGCTAGCTACAGATACGCAGTATTTT. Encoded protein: CASSQLATDTQYF.